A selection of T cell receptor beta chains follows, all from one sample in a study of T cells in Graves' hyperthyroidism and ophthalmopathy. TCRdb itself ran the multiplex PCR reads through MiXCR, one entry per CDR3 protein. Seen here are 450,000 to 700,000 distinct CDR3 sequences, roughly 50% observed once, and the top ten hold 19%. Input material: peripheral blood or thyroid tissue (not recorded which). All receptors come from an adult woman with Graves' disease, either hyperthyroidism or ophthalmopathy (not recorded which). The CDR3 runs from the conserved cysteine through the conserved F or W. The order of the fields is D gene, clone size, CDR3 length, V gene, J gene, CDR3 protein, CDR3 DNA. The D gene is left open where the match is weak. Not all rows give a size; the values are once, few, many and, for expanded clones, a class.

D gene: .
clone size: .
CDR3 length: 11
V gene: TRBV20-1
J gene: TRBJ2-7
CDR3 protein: CSARGMGEQYF
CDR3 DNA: TGCAGTGCTAGGGGGATGGGCGAGCAGTACTTC

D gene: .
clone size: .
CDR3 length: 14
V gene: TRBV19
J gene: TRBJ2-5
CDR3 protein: CASTLRGLIGTQYF
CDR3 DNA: TGTGCCAGTACCCTCAGGGGACTAATTGGGACCCAGTACTTC

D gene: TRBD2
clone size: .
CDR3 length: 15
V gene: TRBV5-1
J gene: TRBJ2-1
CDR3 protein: CASSNSGRDVNEQFF
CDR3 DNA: TGCGCCAGCAGCAACAGCGGGAGGGATGTCAATGAGCAGTTCTTC

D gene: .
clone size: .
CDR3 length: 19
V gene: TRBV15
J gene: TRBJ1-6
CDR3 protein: CATSRDVGQGSTDNSPLHF
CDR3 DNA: TGTGCCACCAGCAGAGATGTGGGTCAGGGGAGTACCGATAATTCACCCCTCCACTTT

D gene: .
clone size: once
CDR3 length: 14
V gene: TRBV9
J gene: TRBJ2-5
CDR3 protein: CASSELAQQETQYF
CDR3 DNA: TGTGCCAGCAGCGAACTAGCTCAGCAAGAGACCCAGTACTTC

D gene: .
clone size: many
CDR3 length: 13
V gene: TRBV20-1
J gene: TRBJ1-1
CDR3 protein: CSARGTLDTEAFF
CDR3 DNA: TGCAGTGCTAGAGGGACGCTTGACACTGAAGCTTTCTTT

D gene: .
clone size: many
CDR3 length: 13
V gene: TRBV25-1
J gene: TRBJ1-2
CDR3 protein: CASSESFLGGYTF
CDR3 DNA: TGTGCCAGCAGTGAATCGTTCCTTGGGGGCTACACCTTC

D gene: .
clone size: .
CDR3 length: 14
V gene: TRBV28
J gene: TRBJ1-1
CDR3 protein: CASSLLTAEGEAFF
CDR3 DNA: TGTGCCAGCAGTTTGCTGACAGCCGAAGGTGAAGCTTTCTTT

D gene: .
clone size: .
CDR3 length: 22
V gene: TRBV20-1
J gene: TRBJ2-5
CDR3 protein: CSASVGYGYTFGSGTVTYEQYF
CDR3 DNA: .

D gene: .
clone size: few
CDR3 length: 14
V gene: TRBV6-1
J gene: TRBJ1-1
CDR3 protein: CASSEAGGYTEAFF
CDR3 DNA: TGTGCCAGCAGTGAAGCTGGGGGGTACACTGAAGCTTTCTTT

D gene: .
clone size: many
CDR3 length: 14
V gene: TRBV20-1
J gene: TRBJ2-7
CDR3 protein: CSAGGAGSSYEQYF
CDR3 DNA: TGCAGTGCTGGTGGAGCCGGGAGCTCCTACGAGCAGTACTTC

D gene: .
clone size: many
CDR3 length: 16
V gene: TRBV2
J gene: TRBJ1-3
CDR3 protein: CASSVNWDIRGNTIYF
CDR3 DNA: TGTGCCAGCAGTGTCAATTGGGACATCAGGGGAAACACCATATATTTT

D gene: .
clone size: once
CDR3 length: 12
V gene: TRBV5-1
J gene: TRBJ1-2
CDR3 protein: CASSSKPYGYTF
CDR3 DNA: TGCGCCAGCAGCTCCAAGCCGTATGGCTACACCTTC

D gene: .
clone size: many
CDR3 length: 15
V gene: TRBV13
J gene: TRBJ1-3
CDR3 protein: CASSRIGSSGNTIYF
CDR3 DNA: TGTGCCAGCTCACGGATTGGGTCCTCTGGAAACACCATATATTTT

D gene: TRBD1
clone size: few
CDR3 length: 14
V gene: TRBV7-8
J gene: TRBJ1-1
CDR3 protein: CASSTRQGTTEAFF
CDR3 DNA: TGTGCCAGCAGCACCAGACAGGGTACCACTGAAGCTTTCTTT

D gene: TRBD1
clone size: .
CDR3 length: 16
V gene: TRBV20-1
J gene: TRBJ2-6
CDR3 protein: CSATGTVFSGANVLTF
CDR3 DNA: TGCAGTGCGACCGGGACAGTGTTCTCTGGGGCCAACGTCCTGACTTTC

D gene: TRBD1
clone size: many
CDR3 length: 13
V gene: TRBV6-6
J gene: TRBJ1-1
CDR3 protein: CASSTGGATEAFF
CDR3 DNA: TGTGCCAGCAGTACAGGGGGGGCCACTGAAGCTTTCTTT

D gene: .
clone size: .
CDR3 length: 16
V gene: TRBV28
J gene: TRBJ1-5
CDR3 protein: CASSPGLWGGNQPQHF
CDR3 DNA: TGTGCCAGCAGCCCGGGGTTGTGGGGAGGCAATCAGCCCCAGCATTTT

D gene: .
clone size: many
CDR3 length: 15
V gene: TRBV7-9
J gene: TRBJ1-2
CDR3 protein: CASSTVGDQSYGYTF
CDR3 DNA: TGTGCCAGCAGCACCGTGGGAGATCAGAGCTATGGCTACACCTTC

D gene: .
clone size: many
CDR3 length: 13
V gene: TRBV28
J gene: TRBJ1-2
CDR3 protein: CASNSLGGYGYTF
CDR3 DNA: TGTGCCAGCAACTCCCTAGGGGGCTATGGCTACACCTTC

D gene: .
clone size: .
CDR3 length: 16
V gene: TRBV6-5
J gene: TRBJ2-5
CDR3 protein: CASSESAATLRETQYF
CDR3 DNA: TGTGCCAGCAGTGAGTCTGCAGCTACACTGAGAGAGACCCAGTACTTC

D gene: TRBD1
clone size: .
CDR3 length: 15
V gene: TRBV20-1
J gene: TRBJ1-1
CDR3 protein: CSARAYGQGATEAFF
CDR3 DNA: TGCAGTGCTAGGGCTTATGGACAGGGGGCCACTGAAGCTTTCTTT

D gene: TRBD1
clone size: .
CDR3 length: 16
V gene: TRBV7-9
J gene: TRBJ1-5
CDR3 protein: CASNMGQAYSNQPQHF
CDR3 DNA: TGTGCCAGCAACATGGGACAGGCGTATAGCAATCAGCCCCAGCATTTT

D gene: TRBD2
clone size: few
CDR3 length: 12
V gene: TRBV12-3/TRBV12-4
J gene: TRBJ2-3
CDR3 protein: CASSPGTRTQYF
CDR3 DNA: TGTGCCAGCAGCCCCGGGACTAGAACGCAGTATTTT

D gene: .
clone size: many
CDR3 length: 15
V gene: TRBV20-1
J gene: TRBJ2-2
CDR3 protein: CSARPREAGTGELFF
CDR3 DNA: TGCAGTGCTAGACCACGAGAGGCGGGGACCGGGGAGCTGTTTTTT

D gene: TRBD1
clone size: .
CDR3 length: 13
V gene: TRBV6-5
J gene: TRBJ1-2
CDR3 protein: CASRGQGTYGYTF
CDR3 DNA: TGTGCCAGCAGAGGACAGGGGACCTATGGCTACACCTTC

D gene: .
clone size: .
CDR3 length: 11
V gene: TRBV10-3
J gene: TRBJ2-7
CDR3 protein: CAIRGWDEQYF
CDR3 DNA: TGTGCCATCAGGGGATGGGACGAGCAGTACTTC

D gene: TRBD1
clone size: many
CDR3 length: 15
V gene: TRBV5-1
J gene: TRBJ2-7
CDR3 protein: CASSLEGAHHSEQYF
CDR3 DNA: TGCGCCAGCAGCTTGGAGGGGGCGCACCACTCCGAGCAGTACTTC

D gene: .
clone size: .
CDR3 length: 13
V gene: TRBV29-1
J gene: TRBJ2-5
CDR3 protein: CSLTRGHQETQYF
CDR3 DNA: TGCAGCTTAACGCGGGGACATCAAGAGACCCAGTACTTC

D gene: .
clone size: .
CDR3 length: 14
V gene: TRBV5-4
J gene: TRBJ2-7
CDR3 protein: CSSSLGISAYEQYF
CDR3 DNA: TGTTCCAGCAGCCTAGGGATATCGGCCTACGAGCAGTACTTC

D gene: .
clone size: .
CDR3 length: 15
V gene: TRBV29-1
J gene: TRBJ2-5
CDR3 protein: CSVVGRAGHQETQYF
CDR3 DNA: TGCAGCGTTGTGGGTAGGGCAGGCCATCAAGAGACCCAGTACTTC

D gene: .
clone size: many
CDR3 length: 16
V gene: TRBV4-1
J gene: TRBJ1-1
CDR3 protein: CASTFGGVVMHTEAFF
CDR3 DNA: TGCGCCAGCACCTTCGGGGGTGTAGTAATGCACACTGAAGCTTTCTTT

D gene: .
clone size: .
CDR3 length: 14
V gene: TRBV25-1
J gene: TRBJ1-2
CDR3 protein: CASSPPTSGVGYTF
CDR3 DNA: TGTGCCAGCAGTCCCCCCACCTCAGGGGTCGGCTACACCTTC

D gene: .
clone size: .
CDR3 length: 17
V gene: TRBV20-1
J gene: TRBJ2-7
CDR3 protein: CSARDLREGTSSYEQYF
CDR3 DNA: TGCAGTGCTAGAGATCTCCGAGAGGGGACAAGCAGCTACGAGCAGTACTTC

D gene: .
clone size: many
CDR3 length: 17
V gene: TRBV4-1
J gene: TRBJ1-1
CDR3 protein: CASSHPGRRGTNTEAFF
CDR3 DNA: TGCGCCAGCAGCCATCCTGGACGCAGGGGTACGAACACTGAAGCTTTCTTT

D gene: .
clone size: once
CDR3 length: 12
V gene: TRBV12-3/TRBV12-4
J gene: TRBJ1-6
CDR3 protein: CASTSFNSPLHF
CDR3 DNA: TGTGCCAGCACCTCCTTCAATTCACCCCTCCACTTT

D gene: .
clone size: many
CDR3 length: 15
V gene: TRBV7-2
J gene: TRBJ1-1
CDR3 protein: CASSLKVWLGLEAFF
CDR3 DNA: TGTGCCAGCAGCTTAAAGGTCTGGTTGGGTCTGGAAGCTTTCTTT

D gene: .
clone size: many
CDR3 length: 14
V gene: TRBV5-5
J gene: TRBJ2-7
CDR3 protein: CASSRIGTAYEQYF
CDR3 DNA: TGTGCCAGCAGCCGGATTGGGACCGCCTACGAGCAGTACTTC

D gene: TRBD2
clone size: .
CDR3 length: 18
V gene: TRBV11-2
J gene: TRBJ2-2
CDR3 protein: CASSTQSGRGRDTGELFF
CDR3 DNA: TGTGCCAGCAGCACACAATCCGGGCGCGGGAGGGACACCGGGGAGCTGTTTTTT

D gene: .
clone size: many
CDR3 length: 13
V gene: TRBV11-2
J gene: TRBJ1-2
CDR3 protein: CASSLILRGGYTF
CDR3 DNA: TGTGCCAGCAGCTTAATCTTGCGCGGCGGCTACACCTTC

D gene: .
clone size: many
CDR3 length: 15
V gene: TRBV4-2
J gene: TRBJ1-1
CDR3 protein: CASSPQRLIGTEAFF
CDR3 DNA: TGTGCCAGCAGCCCCCAGAGGTTGATCGGCACTGAAGCTTTCTTT